The next 14 T cell receptor beta chains were all read from a single sample in a study of human T cells and chemical hapten exposure. The time point was: pre-sensitization, week 0. The treatment was: therapeutic diphenylcyclopropenone sensitization with weekly scalp DPC. TCRdb reprocessed the RACE reads via MiXCR and lists one record per CDR3 protein. The table has roughly 380,000 distinct CDR3 sequences, 4.5% to 6% seen once; the top ten hold around 2.6%. This specimen consisted of whole blood, obtained in connection with sensitization to the hapten diphenylcyclopropenone (DPC). The receptors derive from a woman aged 45-60 years with alopecia areata. Some clones in this sample may be carry-over from other donors' samples.

A few counts support this clonotype. This sequence joins TRBV24-1 and TRBJ1-1, with D possibly TRBD1 on 5 matching bases. Germline lookup yields CDR1 KGHDR and CDR2 SFDVKD. The V and J ends lost 3 bases and 0 bases respectively, with 16 bases between them. The CDR3 totals 17 residues. The CDR3 region has the DNA TGTGCCACCAGTGATCCCAGGGAGGAGCCGATGAACACTGAAGCTTTCTTT. Its protein product is CATSDPREEPMNTEAFF.

This clonotype was recorded many times. This chain connects TRBV20-1 to TRBJ2-3; 8 bases map to TRBD2. Per the germline V gene, CDR1 is DFQATT and CDR2 is SNEGSKA (reference sequence). V gave up 3 bases and J gave up 3 bases; unmatched junction bases: 8. There are 15 residues in the CDR3. The CDR3 coding sequence is TGCAGTGCTAGCAGCCTTAGCGGGACTACAGATACGCAGTATTTT. Translated, it gives CSASSLSGTTDTQYF.

This clonotype was found many times. This chain links TRBV20-1 with TRBJ2-3, with D tentatively TRBD2 (6 bases). The CDR3 consists of 14 residues. Germline CDR1 reads DFQATT; CDR2 reads SNEGSKA (reference sequence). V was cut by 6 bases and J by 0 bases, with 13 bases left in between. The CDR3 sequence: CSAGGRGSTDTQYF. CDR3 sequence (DNA): TGCAGTGCGGGAGGACGGGGGAGCACAGATACGCAGTATTTT.

This clonotype was seen repeatedly, ten times or more. The gene calls are TRBV21-1 and TRBJ1-5. TRBV21-1 is recorded as a pseudogene. CDR3 length: 13 residues. The CDR3 protein is CASSSIERQPQHF. The CDR3 DNA reads TGTGCCAGCAGCAGCATAGAGCGTCAGCCCCAGCATTTT.

The rearrangement uses TRBV5-6 and TRBJ2-1, with 7 nucleotides matching TRBD2. Germline lookup yields CDR1 SGHDT and CDR2 YYEEEE. V lost 6 bases, J lost 8 bases, and 23 bases stayed unmatched. The CDR3 is made up of 18 amino acids. In DNA form, the CDR3 reads TGTGCCAGCACCCCGACTAGCTTCTCTCTCGGAATAGCGTATGAGCAGTTCTTC. It specifies CASTPTSFSLGIAYEQFF.

V gene TRBV7-9 combines with J gene TRBJ1-6, with D unclear. The CDR3 covers 12 residues. Germline V gene sequence: CDR1 SEHNR, CDR2 FQNEAQ (reference sequence). The V and J ends lost 4 bases and 7 bases respectively, with 5 bases between them. The chain's CDR3 is CASSWRNSPLHF. In nucleotides, the CDR3 is TGTGCCAGCAGCTGGCGAAATTCACCCCTCCACTTT.

This clonotype was counted only a few times. This sequence joins TRBV28 and TRBJ1-1; no definite D call. V lost 6 bases to trimming and J lost 5 bases, with 13 bases between them. This CDR3 region has 13 residues. Germline V gene lookup returns CDR1 MDHEN and CDR2 SYDVKM. The CDR3 is CASSQSPGTEAFF. CDR3 sequence (DNA): TGTGCCAGCAGCCAATCACCCGGGACTGAAGCTTTCTTT.

This clonotype was seen at least ten times. The chain employs TRBV12-3 or TRBV12-4 and TRBJ1-3; D is possibly TRBD1 (6 bases). The germline V and J ends were trimmed by 3 bases and 0 bases, with 9 bases remaining between them. There are 15 residues in the CDR3. In DNA form, the CDR3 reads TGTGCCAGCAGTTTTTGGGGGGCCTCTGGAAACACCATATATTTT. Amino acid sequence: CASSFWGASGNTIYF.

This clonotype was counted a few times. The J gene is TRBJ1-1, the V gene TRBV7-9; D call uncertain. The V end was cut by 5 bases, the J end by 3 bases, with 10 bases between. The V gene's germline CDR1 is SEHNR and CDR2 FQNEAQ (reference sequence). This CDR3 region has 13 residues. The CDR3 DNA sequence: TGTGCCAGCAGCCCCGTGGCCGACACTGAAGCTTTCTTT. Protein: CASSPVADTEAFF.

This chain connects TRBV5-6 to TRBJ2-1, with D perhaps TRBD2 (5 bases). The CDR3 totals 13 residues. V lost 2 bases to trimming and J lost 10 bases, with 13 bases between them. Germline V gives CDR1 SGHDT, CDR2 YYEEEE. The CDR3 is CASSFPMPGEQFF. DNA of the CDR3: TGTGCCAGCAGCTTCCCGATGCCGGGGGAGCAGTTCTTC.

Ten or more counts support this clonotype. J is TRBJ2-3 and V is TRBV5-1, with D unresolved. This CDR3 is 13 amino acids long. V lost 7 bases, J lost 3 bases, and 12 bases lay in between. CDR1 and CDR2 from the germline V gene are SGHRS and YFSETQ. In DNA form, the CDR3 reads TGCGCCAGCCGGGTGGTGAGGACAGATACGCAGTATTTT. Protein product: CASRVVRTDTQYF.

This chain connects TRBV19 to TRBJ2-1; 10 bases are a match to TRBD2. J lost 6 bases, V lost 4 bases, and 9 bases had no gene match. CDR1 is LNHDA and CDR2 is SQIVND in the germline V gene (reference sequence). The CDR3 extends over 16 amino acids. Written as DNA, the CDR3 is TGTGCCAGTAGTAACCTAGCGGGAGACGGAAGCAATGAGCAGTTCTTC. This gives the protein CASSNLAGDGSNEQFF. Using reference TRBV19 and TRBJ2-1 for the parts outside the CDR3, the full variable domain is DGGITQSPKYLFRKEGQNVTLSCEQNLNHDAMYWYRQDPGQGLRLIYYSQIVNDFQKGDIAEGYSVSREKKESFPLTVTSAQKNPTAFYLCASSNLAGDGSNEQFFGPGTRLTVL.

The chain is built from TRBV12-3 or TRBV12-4 and TRBJ1-1; possibly TRBD1 for D (5 bases). V was cut by 5 bases and J by 4 bases, with 11 bases left in between. The CDR3 has 13 residues. The DNA for the CDR3 is TGTGCCAGCAGTCGTGGGGCTCTCACTGAAGCTTTCTTT. Protein sequence: CASSRGALTEAFF.

In this sample, this clonotype turned up many times. V usage is TRBV27 and J usage is TRBJ1-5; 8 bases match TRBD1. With V trimmed by 5 bases and J by 7 bases, 10 bases remained unmatched. Germline values: CDR1 MNHEY, CDR2 SMNVEV (reference sequence). The CDR3 length is 15 residues. This chain's CDR3 is CASSPRTGLEQPQHF. Written as DNA, the CDR3 is TGTGCCAGCAGTCCCCGGACAGGGTTAGAGCAGCCCCAGCATTTT.